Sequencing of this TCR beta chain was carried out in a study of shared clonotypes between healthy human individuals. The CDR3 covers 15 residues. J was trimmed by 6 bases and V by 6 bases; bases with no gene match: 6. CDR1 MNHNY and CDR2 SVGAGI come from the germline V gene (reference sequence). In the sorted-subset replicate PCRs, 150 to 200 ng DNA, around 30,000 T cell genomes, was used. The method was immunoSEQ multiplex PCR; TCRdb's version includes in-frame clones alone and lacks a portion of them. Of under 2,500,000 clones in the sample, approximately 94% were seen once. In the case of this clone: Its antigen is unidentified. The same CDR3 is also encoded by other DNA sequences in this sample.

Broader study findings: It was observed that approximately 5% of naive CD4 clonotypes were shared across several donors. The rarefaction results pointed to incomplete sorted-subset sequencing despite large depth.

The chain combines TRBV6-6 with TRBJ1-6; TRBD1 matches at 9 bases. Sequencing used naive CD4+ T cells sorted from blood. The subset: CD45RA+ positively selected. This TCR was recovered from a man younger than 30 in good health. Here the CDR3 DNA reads TGTGCCAGCAGCCCTCGGGACAGGGTTAATTCACCCCTCCACTTT. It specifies CASSPRDRVNSPLHF.